These T cell receptor beta chains were read from a single sample in a study of type 1 regulatory T cells. TCRdb fed the reads into MiXCR, producing one record per CDR3 protein. This table has some 89,000 distinct CDR3 sequences, about 28% appearing once. Sequenced: CD4+ T cells, either the whole sample or a sorted fraction (not recorded which). The receptors were sampled from a human donor in good health. Each CDR3 is given with its conserved first and last residue. The order of the fields is clone size, J gene, D gene, V gene, CDR3 DNA, CDR3 protein. The D gene is left open where the match is weak. Part of the rows lack a size; the others show once, few, many or a class for expanded clones.

many | TRBJ2-1 | TRBD2 | TRBV28 | TGTGCCAGCAGTTTCGGACTAGCGAACAATGAGCAGTTCTTC | CASSFGLANNEQFF
- | TRBJ2-2 | - | TRBV19 | TGTGCCAGTAACCCTACAGGGTCTTCCGGGGAGCTGTTTTTT | CASNPTGSSGELFF
- | TRBJ2-1 | - | TRBV20-1 | TGCAGTGCTCCAGAGGGAGTAGGTGGAGGCAATAAGCAGTTCTTC | CSAPEGVGGGNKQFF
few | TRBJ2-5 | - | TRBV5-1 | TGCGCCAGCAGCTTGGAGGACTCTAGATCCCAGTACTTC | CASSLEDSRSQYF
few | TRBJ2-2 | TRBD2 | TRBV15 | TGTGCCACCGCGGGGAGGGAAACCGGGGAGCTGTTTTTT | CATAGRETGELFF
few | TRBJ2-7 | - | TRBV4-3 | TGCGCCAGCAGCCAACTCCTACAGGCGGACGAGCAGTACTTC | CASSQLLQADEQYF
- | TRBJ2-2 | TRBD1 | TRBV24-1 | TGTGCCACCAGTGACGAAGGGACAGTGAACACCGGGGAGCTGTTTTTT | CATSDEGTVNTGELFF
many | TRBJ2-1 | TRBD2 | TRBV20-1 | TGCAGTGCGCCGGGACTAGCGGGGATGGTTGGGGGGAATGAGCAGTTCTTC | CSAPGLAGMVGGNEQFF
- | TRBJ1-1 | TRBD1 | TRBV18 | TGTGCCAGCTCAGGGACAGACGGGAACACTGAAGCTTTCTTT | CASSGTDGNTEAFF
- | TRBJ2-7 | - | TRBV6-1 | TGTGCCAGCAGTGAAGCTGTCTCCTACGAGCAGTACTTC | CASSEAVSYEQYF
few | TRBJ2-1 | TRBD1 | TRBV5-1 | TGCGCCAGCAGCTTGGGGGGGACAGGGATTTCCAATGAGCAGTTCTTC | CASSLGGTGISNEQFF
few | TRBJ2-3 | - | TRBV3-1 | TGTGCCAGCAGCCAAGAGACGGGGGGCCTCGCAGATACGCAGTATTTT | CASSQETGGLADTQYF
few | TRBJ1-5 | - | TRBV9 | TGTGCCAGCAGCGTAGGGCAGAGTTTTAATCAGCCCCAGCATTTT | CASSVGQSFNQPQHF
- | TRBJ2-7 | TRBD2 | TRBV7-2 | TGTGCCAGCAGCTTAGGTGGCAGATTCAGCCCTAGCGGGAGGCCGCCCTACGAGCAGTACTTC | CASSLGGRFSPSGRPPYEQYF
- | TRBJ2-7 | - | TRBV14 | TGTGCCAGCAGCCAAGTTGCTGACCGGGGGGAGCAGTACTTC | CASSQVADRGEQYF
once | TRBJ2-2 | TRBD2 | TRBV20-1 | TGCAGTGCACCCGCGGGGAGCGGGAGACATACCGGGGAGCTGTTTTTT | CSAPAGSGRHTGELFF
- | TRBJ1-5 | - | TRBV19 | TGTGCCAGTAGTTCCGTGAGCAATCAGCCCCAGCATTTT | CASSSVSNQPQHF
- | TRBJ2-2 | - | TRBV5-4 | TGTGCCAGCAGCTATCCCCTTGGGGTCGGCAGCTTTAACACCGGGGAGCTGTTTTTT | CASSYPLGVGSFNTGELFF
- | TRBJ2-1 | - | TRBV20-1 | TGCAGTGAAAGGATGGGGGTGACTGAGCAGTTCTTC | CSERMGVTEQFF
- | TRBJ2-2 | - | TRBV25-1 | TGTGCCAGCAGTGGCTTCGCGAACACCGGGGAGCTGTTTTTT | CASSGFANTGELFF
few | TRBJ2-7 | TRBD2 | TRBV20-1 | TGCAGTGCTAGAGTCGGGGGGAAGTCCTACGAGCAGTACTTC | CSARVGGKSYEQYF
- | TRBJ2-2 | - | TRBV5-1 | TGCGCCAGCAGTCCGGGACCGACTGACGGGGGGCTGTTTTTT | CASSPGPTDGGLFF
- | TRBJ2-7 | TRBD1 | TRBV6-5 | TGTGCCAGCAGTTACGGGACAGGGGGGAGGCACGAGCAGTACTTC | CASSYGTGGRHEQYF
- | TRBJ2-2 | TRBD2 | TRBV7-8 | TGTGCCAGCAGTTGGTCCTGGCGGGAGTGGTCCGGGGAGCTGTTTTTT | CASSWSWREWSGELFF
- | TRBJ2-1 | - | TRBV29-1 | TGCAGCATTGTAAGACAGTTGGATGAGCAGTTCTTC | CSIVRQLDEQFF
- | TRBJ2-7 | - | TRBV7-3 | TGTGCCAGCAGCCCCTTCCAGCTAAGCTCCTACGGGCAGTACTTC | CASSPFQLSSYGQYF
- | TRBJ1-2 | - | TRBV3-1 | TGTGCCAGCAGCCAAGTCAGGGGCGCGGGTGGCTACACCTTC | CASSQVRGAGGYTF
few | TRBJ2-7 | - | TRBV2 | TGTGCCAGCAGTGGACTGACCCCCTACGAGCAGTACTTC | CASSGLTPYEQYF
many | TRBJ2-5 | - | TRBV20-1 | TGCAGTGCTGAGCATCGGGACGTTGGTTACTTC | CSAEHRDVGYF
- | TRBJ2-7 | - | TRBV5-1 | TGCGCCAGCAGCGCGGACGGGGTTACCGAGCAGTACTTC | CASSADGVTEQYF
- | TRBJ2-2 | - | TRBV11-1 | TGTGCCAGCAGCTTAGATCGGACCGGGGAGCTGTTTTTT | CASSLDRTGELFF
- | TRBJ2-1 | TRBD2 | TRBV5-1 | TGCGCCAGCAGACAGGGACTAGCGGGAGTCTACAATGAGCAGTTCTTC | CASRQGLAGVYNEQFF
few | TRBJ2-7 | - | TRBV6-1 | TGTGCCAGCAGTGAACCGGAGGAGCAGTACTTC | CASSEPEEQYF
many | TRBJ2-3 | - | TRBV7-8 | TGTGCCAGCAGCCTGGTGGGCGGGATCAACACAGATACGCAGTATTTT | CASSLVGGINTDTQYF